This T cell receptor beta chain originates from a study of T cell repertoires in cytomegalovirus infection. Study information: CMV infection plus the matching HLA type was flagged by public TCR beta signatures.

On this clonotype itself: Its specificity is not known.

V lost 8 bases to trimming and J lost 1 base, with 17 bases between them. CDR3 length: 15 residues. Per germline, CDR1 MGHDK and CDR2 SYGVNS. One entry per CDR3 protein, called by TCRdb with MiXCR from the reads. Here the sample spans hundreds of thousands of distinct CDR3 sequences, 24% being singletons. Study-level findings and limits: Identification of carriers of CMV plus the relevant HLA was achieved through cumulative public TCR beta family frequency. There were HLA-C-restricted CMV-specific TCR beta clonotypes dominating the ex vivo response.

The sequencing sample was made of CD8+ T cells from PBMCs. V and J are TRBV25-1 and TRBJ2-5, with no clear D. The source of this sequence is a human donor in good health (CMV status not recorded). Some clones in this sample may be carry-over from other donors' samples. CDR3 bases: TGTGCCAGCTTCGGACCCTGGTTCTTCCAAGAGACCCAGTACTTC. This translates into CASFGPWFFQETQYF.